The TCR beta chain described here comes from a study of blood T cell repertoires in COVID-19. Study details: The United States, Italy and Spain were the sources of the acute and convalescent COVID-19 samples. PBMCs, B-cell-depleted T cells, or T cells provided the cDNA or gDNA that made up the material.

Trimming pared 1 base from V and 2 bases from J, leaving 11 bases between. This CDR3 is built from 15 residues. The germline V gene has CDR1 SGHRS and CDR2 YFSETQ. As processed by the authors: Amplifying reference gene primers gave estimates of nucleated cell counts. Measured with immunoSEQ multiplex PCR; TCRdb has only the in-frame clones, and not every one. V, J and clone size were drawn from that table, and D and trimming were deduced from the DNA. The sample has some 300,000 clones; more than 80% are singletons. Material: peripheral blood. The clonotype comes from a woman aged 45-65 years with COVID-19, enrolled during active disease. V usage is TRBV5-1 and J usage is TRBJ2-3, with D possibly TRBD2 on 5 matching bases. CDR3 in amino acids: CASSLYGNPTDTQYF. In nucleotides, the CDR3 is TGCGCCAGCAGCTTGTACGGGAATCCCACAGATACGCAGTATTTT.